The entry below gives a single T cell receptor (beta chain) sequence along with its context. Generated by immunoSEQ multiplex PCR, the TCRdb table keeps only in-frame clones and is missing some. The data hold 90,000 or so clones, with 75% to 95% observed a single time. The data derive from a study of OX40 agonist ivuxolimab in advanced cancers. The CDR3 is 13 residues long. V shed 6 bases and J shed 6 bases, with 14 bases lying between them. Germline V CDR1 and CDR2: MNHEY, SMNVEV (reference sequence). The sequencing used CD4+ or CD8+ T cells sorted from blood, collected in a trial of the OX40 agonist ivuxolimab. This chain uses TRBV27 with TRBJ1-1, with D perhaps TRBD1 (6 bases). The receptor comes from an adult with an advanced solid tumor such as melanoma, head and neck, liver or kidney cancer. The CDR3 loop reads CASSWGQGAEAFF. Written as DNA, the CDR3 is TGTGCCAGCAGCTGGGGGCAGGGCGCTGAAGCTTTCTTT.